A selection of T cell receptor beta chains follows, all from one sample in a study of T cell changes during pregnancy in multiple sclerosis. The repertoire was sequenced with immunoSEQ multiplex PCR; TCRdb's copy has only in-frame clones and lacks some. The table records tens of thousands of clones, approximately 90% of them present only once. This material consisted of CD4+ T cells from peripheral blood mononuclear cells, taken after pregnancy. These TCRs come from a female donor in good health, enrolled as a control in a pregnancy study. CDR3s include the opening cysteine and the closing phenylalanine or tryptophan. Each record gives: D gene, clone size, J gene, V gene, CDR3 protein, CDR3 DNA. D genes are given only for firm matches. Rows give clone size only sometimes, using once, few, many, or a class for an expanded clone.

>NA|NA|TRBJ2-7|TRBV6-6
CASSFGVGEQYF
TGTGCCAGCTCTTTCGGGGTTGGCGAGCAGTACTTC
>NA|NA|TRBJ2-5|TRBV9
CASNRDNQETQYF
TGTGCCAGCAACCGGGACAACCAAGAGACCCAGTACTTC
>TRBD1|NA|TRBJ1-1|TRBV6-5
CASRDRGSLNTEAFF
TGTGCCAGCAGGGACAGGGGTAGTTTGAACACTGAAGCTTTCTTT
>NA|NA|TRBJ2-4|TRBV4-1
CASSQVEQGSDIQYF
TGCGCCAGCAGCCAAGTTGAACAGGGCTCCGACATTCAGTACTTC
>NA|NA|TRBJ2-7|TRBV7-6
CASSLTGQNEQYF
TGTGCCAGCAGCTTAACAGGGCAGAACGAGCAGTACTTC
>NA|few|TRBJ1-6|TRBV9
CASSPSLGEASPLHF
TGTGCCAGCAGCCCCTCATTGGGAGAGGCTTCACCCCTCCACTTT
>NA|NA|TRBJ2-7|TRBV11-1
CASSLSILYEQYF
TGTGCCAGCAGCTTATCCATACTTTACGAGCAGTACTTC
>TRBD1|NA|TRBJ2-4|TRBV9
CASNPGLSGGQNIQYF
TGTGCCAGCAACCCGGGACTCTCAGGGGGCCAAAACATTCAGTACTTC
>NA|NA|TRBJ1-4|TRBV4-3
CASSQGLAGANEKLFF
TGCGCCAGCAGCCAGGGATTAGCGGGGGCTAATGAAAAACTGTTTTTT
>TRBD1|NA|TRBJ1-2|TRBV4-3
CASSQEGQSYGYTF
TGCGCCAGCAGCCAAGAGGGACAGAGTTATGGCTACACCTTC
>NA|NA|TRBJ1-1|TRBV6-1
CASSEEAGGRGDTEAFF
TGTGCCAGCAGTGAAGAGGCAGGCGGCAGGGGTGACACTGAAGCTTTCTTT
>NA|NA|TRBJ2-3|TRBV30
CAWSVGSVDTQYF
TGTGCCTGGAGTGTCGGTAGCGTCGATACGCAGTATTTT
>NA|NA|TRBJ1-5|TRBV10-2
CASSVTGGQPQHF
TGCGCCAGCAGTGTAACAGGCGGACAGCCCCAGCATTTT
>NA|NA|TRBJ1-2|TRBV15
CAVGRQAYGYTF
TGTGCCGTGGGTCGACAGGCCTATGGCTACACCTTC
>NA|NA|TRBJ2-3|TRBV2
CASSEVWAGAQDTQYF
TGTGCCAGCAGTGAGGTTTGGGCGGGGGCGCAGGATACGCAGTATTTT
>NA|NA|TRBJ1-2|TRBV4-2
CASSPSGAGGVYGYTF
TGTGCCAGCAGCCCGTCGGGGGCTGGGGGGGTCTATGGCTACACCTTC
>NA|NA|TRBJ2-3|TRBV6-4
CASSLQITSTDTQYF
TGTGCCAGCAGTTTACAGATTACTAGCACAGATACGCAGTATTTT
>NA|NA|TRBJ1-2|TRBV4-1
CASSQDAGAYGYTF
TGCGCCAGCAGCCAAGATGCAGGGGCCTATGGCTACACCTTC
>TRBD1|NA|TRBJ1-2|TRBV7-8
CASSLGTGNGYTF
TGTGCCAGCAGCTTGGGGACAGGGAACGGCTACACCTTC
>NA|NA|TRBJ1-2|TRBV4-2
CASSQNRQDGGYGYTF
TGTGCCAGCAGCCAAAATCGACAGGACGGCGGCTATGGCTACACCTTC
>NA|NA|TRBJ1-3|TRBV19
CASPAGRSGNTIYF
TGTGCCAGTCCCGCAGGCCGCTCTGGAAACACCATATATTTT
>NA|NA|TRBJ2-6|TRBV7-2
CASSLVHSGANVLTF
TGTGCCAGCAGCTTGGTACACTCTGGGGCCAACGTCCTGACTTTC
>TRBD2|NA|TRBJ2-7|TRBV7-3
CASSLNAGGSYEQYF
TGTGCCAGCAGCTTAAATGCGGGGGGCTCCTACGAGCAGTACTTC
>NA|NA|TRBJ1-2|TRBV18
CASSPGTSYGYTF
TGTGCCAGCTCACCCGGGACATCGTATGGCTACACCTTC
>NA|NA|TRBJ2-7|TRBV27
CASRDPTGSSYEQYF
TGTGCCAGTCGCGATCCCACAGGGAGCTCCTACGAGCAGTACTTC
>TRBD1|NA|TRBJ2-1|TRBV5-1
CASRPGTDNEQFF
TGCGCCAGCAGGCCCGGGACAGACAATGAGCAGTTCTTC
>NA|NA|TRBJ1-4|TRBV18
CASSPGRNEKLFF
TGTGCCAGCTCACCAGGGAGGAATGAAAAACTGTTTTTT
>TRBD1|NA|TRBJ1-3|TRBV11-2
CASSRDRANTIYF
TGTGCCAGCAGCCGGGACAGGGCAAACACCATATATTTT
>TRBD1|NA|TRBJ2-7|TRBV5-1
CASSSTGVEQYF
TGCGCCAGCAGCTCCACAGGGGTCGAGCAGTACTTC
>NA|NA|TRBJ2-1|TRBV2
CASSEPGFQFF
TGTGCCAGCAGTGAGCCAGGGTTTCAGTTCTTC
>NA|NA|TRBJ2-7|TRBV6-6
CASSYRDTGSYEQYF
TGTGCCAGCAGTTACCGGGACACGGGATCCTACGAGCAGTACTTC
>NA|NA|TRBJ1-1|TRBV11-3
CASSLEGNTEAFF
TGTGCCAGCAGCCTTGAGGGGAACACTGAAGCTTTCTTT
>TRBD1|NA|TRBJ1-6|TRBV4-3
CASSQEDRGGYSPLHF
TGCGCCAGCAGCCAAGAGGACAGGGGCGGTTATTCACCCCTCCACTTT
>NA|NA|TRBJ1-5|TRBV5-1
CASSTGEQGQAQPQHF
TGCGCCAGCAGCACCGGTGAACAGGGTCAGGCTCAGCCCCAGCATTTT
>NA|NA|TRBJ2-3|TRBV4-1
CASSQDRRDMDTQYF
TGCGCCAGCAGCCAAGATCGCAGGGATATGGATACGCAGTATTTT
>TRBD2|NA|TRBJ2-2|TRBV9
CASSVAHRPGLAGGLNTGELFF
TGTGCCAGCAGCGTAGCGCACAGACCCGGGCTAGCGGGGGGTTTGAACACCGGGGAGCTGTTTTTT
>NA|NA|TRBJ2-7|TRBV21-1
CASSNGAGAYEQYF
TGTGCCAGCAGCAACGGGGCGGGGGCCTACGAGCAGTACTTC
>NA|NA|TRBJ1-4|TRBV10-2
CASSEGGGTNEKLFF
TGCGCCAGCAGTGAGGGGGGGGGAACTAATGAAAAACTGTTTTTT
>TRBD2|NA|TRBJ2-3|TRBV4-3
CASSQAIGLAGGPSTDTQYF
TGCGCCAGCAGCCAAGCCATCGGACTAGCGGGGGGGCCTAGCACAGATACGCAGTATTTT
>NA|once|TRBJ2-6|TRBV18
CASSPGAHSGANVLTF
TGTGCCAGCTCACCAGGTGCACACTCTGGGGCCAACGTCCTGACTTTC
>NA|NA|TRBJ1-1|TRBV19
CASTSQRTAHTEAFF
TGTGCCAGTACCTCCCAGAGGACAGCCCACACTGAAGCTTTCTTT
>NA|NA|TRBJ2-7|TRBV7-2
CASSDTGYEQYF
TGTGCCAGCAGCGACACGGGATACGAGCAGTACTTC
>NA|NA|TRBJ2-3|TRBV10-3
CAISDRGDTQYF
TGTGCCATCAGTGACAGAGGAGATACGCAGTATTTT
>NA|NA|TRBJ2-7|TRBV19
CASRARTEEYEQYF
TGTGCCAGTAGGGCTCGGACAGAGGAATACGAGCAGTACTTC
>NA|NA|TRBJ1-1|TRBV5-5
CASSLLQGGLTEAFF
TGTGCCAGCAGCTTGCTACAGGGAGGGCTCACTGAAGCTTTCTTT
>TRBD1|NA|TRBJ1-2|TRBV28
CASSNLRDRGSSGYTF
TGTGCCAGCAGCAACCTCCGGGACAGGGGTTCTAGTGGCTACACCTTC
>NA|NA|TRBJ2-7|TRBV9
CASSVGGGLSSYEQYF
TGTGCCAGCAGCGTAGGGGGAGGATTGAGCTCCTACGAGCAGTACTTC
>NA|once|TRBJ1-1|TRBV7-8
CASSFMQAGAFF
TGTGCCAGCAGCTTTATGCAGGCGGGAGCTTTCTTT
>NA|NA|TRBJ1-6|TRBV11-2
CASSLAGQIYNSPLHF
TGTGCCAGCAGCTTAGCGGGACAAATCTATAATTCACCCCTCCACTTT
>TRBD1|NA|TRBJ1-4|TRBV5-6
CASSYYFDRDNEKLFF
TGTGCCAGCAGCTATTACTTCGACAGGGATAATGAAAAACTGTTTTTT
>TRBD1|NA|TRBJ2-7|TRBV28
CASRGGQGFYEQYF
TGTGCCAGCCGGGGAGGACAGGGATTCTACGAGCAGTACTTC
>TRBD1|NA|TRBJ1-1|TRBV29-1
CSVGQGARNTEAFF
TGCAGCGTCGGACAGGGGGCTCGGAACACTGAAGCTTTCTTT
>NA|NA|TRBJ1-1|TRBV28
CASSFPRGNTEAFF
TGTGCCAGCAGTTTCCCCAGGGGAAACACTGAAGCTTTCTTT
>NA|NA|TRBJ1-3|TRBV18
CASSPRDISGNTIYF
TGTGCCAGCTCCCCCCGGGATATCTCTGGAAACACCATATATTTT
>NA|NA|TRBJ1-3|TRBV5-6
CASSLRGRVSTTSGNTIYF
TGTGCCAGCAGCTTAAGGGGAAGGGTCTCTACGACCTCTGGAAACACCATATATTTT
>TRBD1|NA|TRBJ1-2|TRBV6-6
CASSYPRDRVYTF
TGTGCCAGCAGTTATCCCAGGGACAGGGTCTACACCTTC
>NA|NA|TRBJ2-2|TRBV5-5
CASSLASTIGELFF
TGTGCCAGCAGCTTGGCCAGTACGATCGGGGAGCTGTTTTTT